The sequence of this TCR beta chain was determined in a study of Tregs in tolerant kidney transplant recipients. On this clone itself: The read falls 3 residues short of the CDR3 end, and the missing part is taken from the germline J gene.

Germline lookup yields CDR1 GTSNPN and CDR2 SVGIG (reference sequence). V was clipped by 2 bases and J by 0 bases, with 8 bases between them. The CDR3 has 14 residues. Measured with immunoSEQ multiplex PCR; TCRdb has only the in-frame clones, and not every one. Here the sample table reports 50,000 or so clones. The source material was CD4+ T cells from blood, sampled before the transplant. This chain joins TRBV30 and TRBJ2-4; D call uncertain. The receptor's source is a human donor who received a combined kidney and bone marrow transplant. The sequenced part of the CDR3 DNA is TGTGCCTGGAGTTTTGAAGGAGCCAAAAACATT. It encodes CAWSFEGAKNI. From start to end, the CDR3 is CAWSFEGAKNIQYF. Looking up the rest from reference TRBV30 and TRBJ2-4 gives the full variable domain: SQTIHQWPATLVQPVGSPLSLECTVEGTSNPNLYWYRQAAGRGLQLLFYSVGIGQISSEVPQNLSASRPQDRQFILSSKKLLLSDSGFYLCAWSFEGAKNIQYFGAGTRLSVL.